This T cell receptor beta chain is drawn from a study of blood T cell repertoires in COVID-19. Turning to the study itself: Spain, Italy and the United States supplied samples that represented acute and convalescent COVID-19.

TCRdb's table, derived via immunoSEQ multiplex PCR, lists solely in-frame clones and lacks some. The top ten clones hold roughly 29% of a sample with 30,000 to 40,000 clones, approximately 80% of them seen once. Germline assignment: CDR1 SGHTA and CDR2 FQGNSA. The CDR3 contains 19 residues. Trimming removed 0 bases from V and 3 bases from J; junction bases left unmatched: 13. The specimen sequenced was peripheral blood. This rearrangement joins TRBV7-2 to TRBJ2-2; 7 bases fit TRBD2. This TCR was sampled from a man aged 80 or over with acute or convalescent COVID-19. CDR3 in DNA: TGTGCCAGCAGCTTAGCGAAAGGGTGGGGCGGGAGAGACACCGGGGAGCTGTTTTTT. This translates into CASSLAKGWGGRDTGELFF.